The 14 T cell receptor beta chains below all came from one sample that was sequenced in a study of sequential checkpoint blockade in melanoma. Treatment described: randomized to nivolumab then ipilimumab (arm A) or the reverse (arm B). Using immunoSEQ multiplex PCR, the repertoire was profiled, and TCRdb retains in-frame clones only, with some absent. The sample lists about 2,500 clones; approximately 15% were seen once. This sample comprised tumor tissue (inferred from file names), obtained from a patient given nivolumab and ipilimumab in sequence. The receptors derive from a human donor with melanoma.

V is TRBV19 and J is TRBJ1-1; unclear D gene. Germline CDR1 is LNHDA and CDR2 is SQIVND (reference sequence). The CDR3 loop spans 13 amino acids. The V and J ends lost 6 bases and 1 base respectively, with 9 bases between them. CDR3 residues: CASRRAGNTEAFF. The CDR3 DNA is TGTGCCAGTAGACGGGCCGGGAACACTGAAGCTTTCTTT.

CDR3 sequence: CASSPRDFGKLFF. CDR3 nucleotide sequence: TGTGCCAGCAGTCCCAGGGACTTTGGGAAACTGTTTTTT. The chain is built from TRBV9 and TRBJ1-4, with D perhaps matching TRBD1 (5 bases). Trimming left V 5 bases short and J 11 bases short, with 16 bases between. Germline assignment: CDR1 SGDLS and CDR2 YYNGEE. This CDR3 is 13 amino acids long.

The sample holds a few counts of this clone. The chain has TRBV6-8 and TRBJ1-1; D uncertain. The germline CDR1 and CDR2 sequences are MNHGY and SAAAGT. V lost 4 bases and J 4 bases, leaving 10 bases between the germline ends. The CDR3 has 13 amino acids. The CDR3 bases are TGTGCCAGCAGTTCCGCGGTCGGCACTGAAGCTTTCTTT. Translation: CASSSAVGTEAFF.

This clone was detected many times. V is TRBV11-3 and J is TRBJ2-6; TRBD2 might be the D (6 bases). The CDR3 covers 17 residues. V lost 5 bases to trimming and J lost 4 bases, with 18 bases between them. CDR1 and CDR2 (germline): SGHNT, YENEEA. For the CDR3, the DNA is TGTGCCAGCAGCCCCTGGACGGGGGAATCCGGGGCCAACGTCCTGACTTTC. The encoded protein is CASSPWTGESGANVLTF.

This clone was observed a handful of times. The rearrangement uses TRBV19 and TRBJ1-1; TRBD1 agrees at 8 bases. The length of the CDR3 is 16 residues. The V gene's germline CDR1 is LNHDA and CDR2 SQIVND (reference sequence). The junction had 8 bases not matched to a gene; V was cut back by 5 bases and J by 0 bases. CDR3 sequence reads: CASSLPLQGVNTEAFF. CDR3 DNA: TGTGCCAGTAGTCTGCCGCTACAGGGGGTGAACACTGAAGCTTTCTTT.

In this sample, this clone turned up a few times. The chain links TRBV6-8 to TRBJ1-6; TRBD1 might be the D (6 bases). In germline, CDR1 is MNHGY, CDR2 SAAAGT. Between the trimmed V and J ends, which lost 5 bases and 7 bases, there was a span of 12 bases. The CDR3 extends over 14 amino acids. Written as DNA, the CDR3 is TGTGCCAGCAGTCCCCGGACAGCGAATTCACCCCTCCACTTT. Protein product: CASSPRTANSPLHF.

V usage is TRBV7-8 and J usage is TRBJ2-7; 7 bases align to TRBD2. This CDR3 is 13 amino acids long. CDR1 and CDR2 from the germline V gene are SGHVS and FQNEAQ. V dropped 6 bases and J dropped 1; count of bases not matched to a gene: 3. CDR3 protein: CASSRGVSYEQYF. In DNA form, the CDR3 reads TGTGCCAGCAGTCGGGGGGTGTCCTACGAGCAGTACTTC.

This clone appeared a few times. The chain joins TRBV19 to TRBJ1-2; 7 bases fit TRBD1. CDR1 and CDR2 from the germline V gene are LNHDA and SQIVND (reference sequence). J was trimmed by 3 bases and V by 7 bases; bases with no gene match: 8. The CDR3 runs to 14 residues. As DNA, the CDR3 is TGTGCCAGTAACCCTGGGACAGTACACTATGGCTACACCTTC. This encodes CASNPGTVHYGYTF.

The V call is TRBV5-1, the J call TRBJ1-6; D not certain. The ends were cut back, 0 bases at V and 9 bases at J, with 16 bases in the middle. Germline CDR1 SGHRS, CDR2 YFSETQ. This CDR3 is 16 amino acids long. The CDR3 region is CASSLAGEGRSSPLHF. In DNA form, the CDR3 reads TGCGCCAGCAGCTTGGCCGGTGAGGGTCGGTCTTCACCCCTCCACTTT.

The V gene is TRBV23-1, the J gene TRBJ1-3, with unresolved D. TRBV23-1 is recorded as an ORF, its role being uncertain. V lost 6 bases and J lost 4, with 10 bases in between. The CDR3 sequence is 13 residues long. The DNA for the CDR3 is TGCGCCAGCAGCTTACAGCTAGGAAACACCATATATTTT. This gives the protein CASSLQLGNTIYF.

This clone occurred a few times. As DNA, the CDR3 is TGTGCCAGCAGCGAGGGGGACAGGGGAGGGGATCAGCCCCAGCATTTT. This sequence encodes CASSEGDRGGDQPQHF. V and J are TRBV9 and TRBJ1-5; 10 bases agree with TRBD1. With V trimmed by 3 bases and J by 5 bases, 8 bases remained unmatched. CDR3 length: 16 residues. Germline CDR1 is SGDLS and CDR2 is YYNGEE.

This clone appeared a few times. Here the CDR3 DNA reads TGTGCCAGCAGCCCAGTCCCGGGACAGGGAAGGGGCACTGAAGCTTTCTTT. Amino acids: CASSPVPGQGRGTEAFF. The rearrangement links TRBV6-8 to TRBJ1-1, with 9 bases that match TRBD1. The germline V gene encodes CDR1 MNHGY and CDR2 SAAAGT. V lost 6 bases to trimming and J lost 4 bases; unmatched junction nucleotides: 15. The CDR3 has 17 residues.

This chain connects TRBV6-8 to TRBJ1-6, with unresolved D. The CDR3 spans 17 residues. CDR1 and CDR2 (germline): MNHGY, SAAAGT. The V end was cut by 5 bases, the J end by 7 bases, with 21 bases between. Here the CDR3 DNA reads TGTGCCAGCAGTACCGGAATCGGCCCGTGGTGGAATTCACCCCTCCACTTT. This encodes CASSTGIGPWWNSPLHF.

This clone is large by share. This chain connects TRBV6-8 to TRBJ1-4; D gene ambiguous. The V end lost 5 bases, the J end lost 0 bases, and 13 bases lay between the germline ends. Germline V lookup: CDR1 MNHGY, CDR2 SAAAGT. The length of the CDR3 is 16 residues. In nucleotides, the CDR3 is TGTGCCAGCAGTGTCCTTAAACAAGCAACTAATGAAAAACTGTTTTTT. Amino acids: CASSVLKQATNEKLFF.